This entry lists 4 T cell receptor beta chains sequenced from one sample in a study of control samples from healthy donors and cancer patients. Profiled with immunoSEQ multiplex PCR; TCRdb holds only in-frame clones, not every one. The sample yields some 28,000 clones, approximately 79% seen once. Sequenced: PBMCs. The receptor source for this set is a man in his sixties with head and neck cancer.

The chain has TRBV19 and TRBJ2-3; D is unresolved. The germline CDR1 and CDR2 sequences are LNHDA and SQIVND (reference sequence). The CDR3 extends over 13 amino acids. V was shortened by 2 bases and J by 5 bases, with 8 bases between the two germline ends. CDR3 sequence: CASSISLRDTQYF. In DNA form, the CDR3 reads TGTGCCAGTAGTATATCTCTGAGAGATACGCAGTATTTT.

The chain joins TRBV15 to TRBJ2-7; 9 nucleotides align to TRBD2. V gave up 1 base and J gave up 7 bases; unmatched junction bases: 8. Germline values: CDR1 LNHNV, CDR2 YYDKDF (reference sequence). The length of the CDR3 is 15 residues. The CDR3: CATSRGGGRAREQYF. The CDR3 DNA follows: TGTGCCACCAGCAGAGGAGGCGGGAGGGCCCGGGAGCAGTACTTC.

This chain links TRBV4-1 with TRBJ2-7; 13 nucleotides line up with TRBD2. CDR1 MGHRA and CDR2 YSYEKL come from the germline V gene. The CDR3 runs 14 residues. The V and J ends lost 4 bases and 5 bases, in that order; junction bases with no gene match: 2. In DNA form, the CDR3 reads TGCGCCAGCAGCCTTGGGACTAGCGGGAACGAGCAGTACTTC. This encodes CASSLGTSGNEQYF.

The rearrangement joins TRBV10-3 to TRBJ2-7; 10 nucleotides align to TRBD1. Germline lookup yields CDR1 ENHRY and CDR2 SYGVKD. The CDR3 spans 14 residues. Losses at the gene ends were 7 bases for V and 3 bases for J; bases not matched to a gene: 6. The CDR3 spells CAINSGTGDYEQYF. CDR3 DNA sequence: TGTGCCATCAATTCCGGGACAGGGGACTACGAGCAGTACTTC.